The rows below give T cell receptor beta chains drawn from one sample of a study of STAT3 mutations in large granular lymphocyte leukemia. TCRdb's table, derived via immunoSEQ multiplex PCR, lists solely in-frame clones and lacks some. Among approximately 43,000 clones listed, about 81% were seen once. Sequencing was performed on PBMCs. The source is a human donor with T large granular lymphocyte leukemia. Some clones in this sample may be carry-over from other donors' samples. Both conserved end residues are part of each CDR3. The D gene is left open where the match is weak. The listing skips clone size in some rows; elsewhere it reads once, few, many or a size class.

.	TRBV28	.	TRBJ1-5	TGTGCCAGCAGTTCCCCAGACGGATACAATCAGCCCCAGCATTTT	CASSSPDGYNQPQHF
.	TRBV18	.	TRBJ1-5	TGTGCCAGTGCCGTGGCCGGGTTGGGCAATCAGCCCCAGCATTTT	CASAVAGLGNQPQHF
.	TRBV4-3	.	TRBJ1-6	TGCGCCAGCAGCCAAGATAGGGGACACCTTAATTCACCCCTCCACTTT	CASSQDRGHLNSPLHF
.	TRBV19	.	TRBJ1-5	TGTGCCAGTAGTGCCGCCAACAGGGCCCAGCATTTT	CASSAANRAQHF
.	TRBV11-2	.	TRBJ1-5	TGTGCCAGCAGCGAGACATACAATCAGCCCCAGCATTTT	CASSETYNQPQHF
.	TRBV19	.	TRBJ2-7	TGTGCCAGTAGCGTGGACAGTTATTACGAGCAGTACTTC	CASSVDSYYEQYF
.	TRBV29-1	TRBD1	TRBJ1-4	TGCAGCGTTGAAACCCGTACAGGGGAAGGAGAAAAACTGTTTTTT	CSVETRTGEGEKLFF
once	TRBV7-8	.	TRBJ2-7	TGTGCCAGCAGCTTTGACAGGCGATCCTACGAGCAGTACTTC	CASSFDRRSYEQYF
few	TRBV28	TRBD1	TRBJ1-1	TGTGCCAGCAGTTTGTTAGGGGGCGCGAACACTGAAGCTTTCTTT	CASSLLGGANTEAFF
.	TRBV13	.	TRBJ2-7	TGTGCCAGCGCTGGCCCCCCTACCCGGGAGCAGTACTTC	CASAGPPTREQYF
.	TRBV5-1	.	TRBJ2-2	TGCGCCAGCAGCTTGGGTGGCGGGGAGCTGTTTTTT	CASSLGGGELFF
.	TRBV10-2	TRBD1	TRBJ1-3	TGCGCCAGCAGGGGGACAGGCAAAACTGGAAACACCATATATTTT	CASRGTGKTGNTIYF
.	TRBV27	.	TRBJ1-5	TGTGCCAGCAGCCTTTGGAGCAATCAGCCCCAGCATTTT	CASSLWSNQPQHF
.	TRBV4-2	TRBD2	TRBJ2-5	TGTGCCAGCAGCCAAGATCGGGGGGGCCAAGAGACCCAGTACTTC	CASSQDRGGQETQYF
once	TRBV29-1	.	TRBJ1-1	TGCAGCGTTGAGGAACCCAGGCATTCGGCCGAAGCTTTCTTT	CSVEEPRHSAEAFF
.	TRBV5-1	.	TRBJ2-1	TGCGCCAGCAGCGGAGCACAGGCCACAATAGGGGGGCAGTTCTTC	CASSGAQATIGGQFF
.	TRBV2	TRBD1	TRBJ2-5	TGTGCCAGCAGTGAGGTTGGGACAGGGGCAGGGGAGACCCAGTACTTC	CASSEVGTGAGETQYF
.	TRBV6-5	TRBD1	TRBJ1-4	TGTGCCAGCAGTCCCCGGGACAGGCTGAGTGAAAAACTGTTTTTT	CASSPRDRLSEKLFF
.	TRBV5-1	.	TRBJ2-7	TGCGCCAGCACCTTAACAAGTAGTTCCTACGAGCAGTACTTC	CASTLTSSSYEQYF
.	TRBV4-1	.	TRBJ2-3	TGCGCCAGCAGCCAACCCGGGGCGGATACGCAGTATTTT	CASSQPGADTQYF
.	TRBV2	.	TRBJ1-6	TGTGCCAGCACCAGGGCAGCAAGGAACTCACCCCTCCACTTT	CASTRAARNSPLHF
.	TRBV6-6	TRBD1	TRBJ1-2	TGTGCCAGCAGTTACCCCGGACAGGGGGATAATGGCTACACCTTC	CASSYPGQGDNGYTF
few	TRBV5-6	.	TRBJ1-2	TGTGCCAGCAGCTCGATGATAGGGGGAGATGGCTACACCTTC	CASSSMIGGDGYTF
few	TRBV30	.	TRBJ2-7	TGTGCCTGGAGCGAGGTGGGCTACGAGCAGTACTTC	CAWSEVGYEQYF
.	TRBV7-9	TRBD2	TRBJ2-7	TGTGCCAGCAGCCAGCCCGGGGGGTACGAGCAGTACTTC	CASSQPGGYEQYF
.	TRBV7-2	.	TRBJ2-5	TGTGCCAGCAGCTTAAATATGGCGGAGACCCAGTACTTC	CASSLNMAETQYF
.	TRBV28	.	TRBJ1-6	TGTGCCAGCCGGCGTGATTGGGGGGCGAATTCACCCCTCCACTTT	CASRRDWGANSPLHF
.	TRBV6-6	.	TRBJ2-2	TGTGCCAGCAGTCGCGAGGGCAGCACCGGGGAGCTGTTTTTT	CASSREGSTGELFF
.	TRBV18	TRBD1	TRBJ1-4	TGTGCCAGCTCCAAGACAGATATTGACAGCACGCAGGGGGGAAAACTGTTTTTT	CASSKTDIDSTQGGKLFF
.	TRBV19	TRBD2	TRBJ2-1	TGTGCCAGTAGTACCAGACTAGCGGGGAGGGAGCAGTTCTTC	CASSTRLAGREQFF
.	TRBV10-1	.	TRBJ2-5	TGCGCCAGCAGTGACGGAGGAAGTCGGGAGACCCAGTACTTC	CASSDGGSRETQYF
.	TRBV7-9	.	TRBJ2-3	TGTGCCAGCACCCTAAGGAAGGACAGCGGTACAGATACGCAGTATTTT	CASTLRKDSGTDTQYF
.	TRBV7-2	.	TRBJ2-2	TGTGCCAGCAGCCCCGAGGGGGAGCTGTTTTTT	CASSPEGELFF
.	TRBV28	TRBD1	TRBJ1-2	TGTGCCAGCAGTTCGCAGGGGGCTAGGCTTGGCTACACCTTC	CASSSQGARLGYTF
.	TRBV27	.	TRBJ1-4	TGTGCCAGCAGTCCGACGGGACGTTTAAATGAAAAACTGTTTTTT	CASSPTGRLNEKLFF
.	TRBV5-1	.	TRBJ1-1	TGCGCCAGCAGCTTGGCCGTTGGGGGGAACACTGAAGCTTTCTTT	CASSLAVGGNTEAFF
.	TRBV2	TRBD2	TRBJ2-1	TGTGCCAGCAGTGGGGGACTAGCGGGGGCAGGAGAGAATGAGCAGTTCTTC	CASSGGLAGAGENEQFF
.	TRBV6-6	.	TRBJ2-5	TGTGCCAGCAGTTACGGGGGCGGGGAGGGCGAGACCCAGTACTTC	CASSYGGGEGETQYF
once	TRBV5-1	.	TRBJ1-2	TGCGCCAGCAGCCCCGGTACCTATGGCTACACCTTC	CASSPGTYGYTF
few	TRBV6-1	.	TRBJ2-5	TGTGCCAGCAGATCACGGGTCCAAGAGACCCAGTACTTC	CASRSRVQETQYF
.	TRBV10-3	TRBD2	TRBJ2-5	TGTGCCATCAGTTCCCACGGGGGGAGAGAGACCCAGTACTTC	CAISSHGGRETQYF
.	TRBV4-1	.	TRBJ1-1	TGCGCCAGCAGCCTCCGGACGGCTAACACTGAAGCTTTCTTT	CASSLRTANTEAFF
.	TRBV28	.	TRBJ2-3	TGTGCCGCCTCCGGCGGGGTCTGGGTTAACACAGATACGCAGTATTTT	CAASGGVWVNTDTQYF
.	TRBV19	.	TRBJ1-5	TGTGCCAGTAGGGAACCCGGTAGCAATCAGCCCCAGCATTTT	CASREPGSNQPQHF
.	TRBV2	.	TRBJ2-7	TGTGCCAGCAGTCAGGAAGACTACGAGCAGTACTTC	CASSQEDYEQYF
.	TRBV5-6	.	TRBJ1-5	TGTGCCAGCAGCTTGGCCGTGGGTCAGCCCCAGCATTTT	CASSLAVGQPQHF
.	TRBV11-2	TRBD1	TRBJ1-1	TGTGCCAGCAGCTTCGGACAGGGGAGGGCACGTGAAGCTTTCTTT	CASSFGQGRAREAFF
once	TRBV6-6	.	TRBJ1-5	TGTGCCAGCAGTTACGGGCAGAGCAATCAGCCCCAGCATTTT	CASSYGQSNQPQHF
.	TRBV19	.	TRBJ1-5	TGTGCCAGTAGTACTCCCCCGGGGGCGAGCAATCAGCCCCAGCATTTT	CASSTPPGASNQPQHF
.	TRBV9	TRBD2	TRBJ2-5	TGTGCCAGCAGCTTCGAGACTAGCCCTCAAGAGACCCAGTACTTC	CASSFETSPQETQYF
.	TRBV5-1	.	TRBJ2-7	TGCGCCAGCAGCAATGGACAGTTAAGATACGAGCAGTACTTC	CASSNGQLRYEQYF